The present TCR beta chain was sequenced within a study of T cell changes during pregnancy in multiple sclerosis. Using immunoSEQ multiplex PCR, the repertoire was profiled, and TCRdb retains in-frame clones only, with some absent. The data contain over 70,000 clones, 85% to 95% of them singletons. V lost 0 bases to trimming and J lost 1 base; unmatched junction nucleotides: 3. From germline, CDR1 is SGHTS and CDR2 YDEGEE. The CDR3 consists of 16 residues. This clonotype was sampled from a female donor in good health, enrolled as a control in a pregnancy study. The chain carries TRBV5-8 and TRBJ2-1; TRBD2 aligns across 8 bases. Sequencing was performed on peripheral blood, taken in the third trimester of pregnancy. The CDR3 bases are TGTGCCAGCAGCTTGGCGGGGGGGGTTTCCTACAATGAGCAGTTCTTC. This gives the protein CASSLAGGVSYNEQFF.